This is a list of T cell receptor beta chains from one sample in a study of preoperative IRX-2 immunotherapy in early breast cancer. The table came from immunoSEQ multiplex PCR; TCRdb's copy has only in-frame clones and leaves some out. The data hold around 30,000 clones, with roughly four fifths observed a single time. Source: lymph node tissue, taken from a patient treated with IRX-2 immunotherapy. The receptors come from a human donor with breast cancer. Both conserved end residues are part of each CDR3. The order of the fields is V gene, J gene, CDR3 protein.

TRBV19	TRBJ2-7	CASSARDRGLYEQYF
TRBV29-1	TRBJ2-1	CSVLGGFSYNEQFF
TRBV7-6	TRBJ1-3	CASSETGPRSAGNTIYF
TRBV5-1	TRBJ2-5	CASRAPSRDFKETQYF
TRBV9	TRBJ1-3	CASSPSGFGNTIYF
TRBV19	TRBJ2-1	CASSIGTGAYEQFF
TRBV18	TRBJ1-5	CASSPNSGVGNQPQHF
TRBV6-8	TRBJ2-1	CASSYSASGRSYNEQFF
TRBV29-1	TRBJ1-1	CSAYTRGLNTEAFF
TRBV28	TRBJ2-5	CASSLHGDGQETQYF